The 8 T cell receptor beta chains below were found in one sample sequenced in a study of early T cells in non-severe SARS-CoV-2 infection. MiXCR, applied by TCRdb to the 5' RACE reads, yields one record per CDR3 protein. This sample has some 76,000 distinct CDR3 sequences, with around 15% found just once. The specimen sequenced was whole blood. These receptors were taken from an adult who was a healthcare worker with PCR-confirmed SARS-CoV-2 infection or an uninfected control (not recorded which).

In its sample, this clonotype was seen many times. This sequence joins TRBV20-1 and TRBJ2-7; D uncertain. CDR1 is DFQATT and CDR2 is SNEGSKA in the germline V gene (reference sequence). The V and J ends lost 3 bases and 6 bases respectively, with 12 bases between them. The CDR3 totals 12 residues. The CDR3 here is CSASLLISEQYF. The CDR3 bases are TGCAGTGCTAGTCTCCTAATCTCCGAGCAGTACTTC.

The sample holds a few counts of this clonotype. This chain joins TRBV6-5 and TRBJ2-5; 8 bases line up with TRBD2. The V segment lost 6 bases and the J segment 3 bases; nucleotides outside the gene matches: 9. Germline V CDR1 and CDR2: MNHEY, SVGAGI. This CDR3 is built from 15 residues. The CDR3 nucleotides read TGTGCCAGCAGGGGGGTGGGAGCGGGAGAAGAGACCCAGTACTTC. This encodes CASRGVGAGEETQYF.

J is TRBJ2-3 and V is TRBV27; possibly TRBD2 for D (5 bases). Trimming cost V 8 bases and J 4 bases, with 16 bases left between them. Looked up from germline, CDR1 is MNHEY and CDR2 is SMNVEV (reference sequence). The CDR3 contains 14 residues. The CDR3 sequence is CASGSPWGSDTQYF. The CDR3 nucleotides are TGTGCCAGCGGGAGTCCCTGGGGTTCAGATACGCAGTATTTT.

In its sample, this clonotype was seen many times. The CDR3 spells CSVEPTDRVGLNYGYTF. CDR3 DNA sequence: TGCAGCGTTGAACCAACCGACAGGGTGGGACTTAACTATGGCTACACCTTC. The genes are TRBV29-1 and TRBJ1-2, with 7 bases lining up with TRBD1. The CDR3 covers 17 residues. V shed 2 bases and J 1 base; nucleotides not matched to a gene: 13. CDR1 is SQVTM and CDR2 is ANQGSEA in the germline V gene.

This clonotype has ten or more counts. The chain uses TRBV7-2 and TRBJ2-1; 9 bases match TRBD2. This CDR3 spans 14 amino acids. Germline CDR1 SGHTA, CDR2 FQGNSA. The ends lost 6 bases at V and 2 bases at J; junction bases unmatched: 2. The DNA for the CDR3 is TGTGCCAGCAGAAGACTAGCGGCCTACAATGAGCAGTTCTTC. Amino acids: CASRRLAAYNEQFF.

The V and J genes are TRBV11-1 and TRBJ1-2; the D is unclear. Germline V gene lookup returns CDR1 SGHAT and CDR2 FQDESV (reference sequence). Trimming left V 5 bases short and J 2 bases short, with 15 bases between. This CDR3 region has 15 residues. Here the CDR3 reads CASSPRPAVNYGYTF. The CDR3 DNA follows: TGTGCCAGCAGCCCTAGGCCCGCAGTAAACTATGGCTACACCTTC.

This clonotype has a handful of counts. The genes are TRBV4-2 and TRBJ2-7; maybe TRBD1 (7 bases). V lost 2 bases and J 0 bases, leaving 11 bases between the germline ends. The CDR3 consists of 15 residues. Germline CDR1 LGHNA, CDR2 YNFKEQ. The CDR3 sequence is CASSQSEGASYEQYF. CDR3 nucleotides: TGTGCCAGCAGCCAATCGGAGGGGGCCTCCTACGAGCAGTACTTC.

This clonotype was found many times. The CDR3 DNA follows: TGTGCCAGCAGCTTGGAGGAGACCCAGTACTTC. Protein product: CASSLEETQYF. This chain uses TRBV5-6 with TRBJ2-5, with no clear D. This CDR3 spans 11 amino acids. Trimming stripped 0 bases from V and 5 bases from J, with 2 bases between. CDR1 is SGHDT and CDR2 is YYEEEE in the germline V gene.